One and the same sample provided the 22 T cell receptor beta chains below, sequenced in a study of identical twins. One entry per CDR3 protein results from TCRdb running MiXCR on the 5' RACE reads. The sample carries hundreds of thousands of distinct CDR3 sequences, 15% to 20% recorded once. This sample also belongs to another study, concerning T cells expressing NK-cell markers.

Input material: PBMCs. The receptors originated from a woman between 18 and 29 years old in good health.

The gene calls are TRBV6-5 and TRBJ2-7; 10 nucleotides match TRBD1. CDR3 length equals 14 residues. V shed 0 bases, J shed 6 bases, and the junction held 2 bases outside the gene matches. Germline lookup yields CDR1 MNHEY and CDR2 SVGAGI. CDR3 loop: CASSYSGQGTEQYF. The CDR3 nucleotides are TGTGCCAGCAGTTACTCGGGACAGGGGACCGAGCAGTACTTC.

This clonotype was seen repeatedly, ten times or more. The chain couples TRBV24-1 to TRBJ2-2; D might be TRBD1 or TRBD2, each matching 5 bases. The length of the CDR3 is 14 residues. The V and J ends lost 5 bases and 3 bases respectively, with 9 bases between them. The germline V gene encodes CDR1 KGHDR and CDR2 SFDVKD. The CDR3 loop reads CATSGGADTGELFF. The CDR3 DNA is TGTGCCACCAGTGGAGGGGCGGACACCGGGGAGCTGTTTTTT.

The chain carries TRBV10-2 and TRBJ1-1; D is uncertain. The V gene's germline CDR1 is WSHSY and CDR2 SAAADI. CDR3 size: 14 residues. Between the trimmed V and J ends, which lost 2 bases and 0 bases, there was a span of 7 bases. CDR3 residues: CASSETDLNTEAFF. CDR3 bases: TGCGCCAGCAGTGAGACGGATTTGAACACTGAAGCTTTCTTT.

This rearrangement joins TRBV6-1 to TRBJ2-7; the D is unclear. The CDR3 loop spans 16 amino acids. V lost 1 base to trimming and J lost 2 bases, with 15 bases between them. In germline, CDR1 is MNHNS, CDR2 SASEGT. For the CDR3, the DNA is TGTGCCAGCAGTGAAGAGTACCGCTTATGGACCTACGAGCAGTACTTC. It translates to CASSEEYRLWTYEQYF.

This clonotype was picked up one time. The gene calls are TRBV5-5 and TRBJ1-1; possible D gene TRBD1, 6 bases. Trimming took 5 bases from V and 5 from J, leaving 22 bases between them. The CDR3 loop spans 16 amino acids. Per germline, CDR1 SGHKS and CDR2 YYEKEE (reference sequence). CDR3 sequence reads: CASSRFRGRADTEAFF. The CDR3 DNA reads TGTGCCAGCAGTAGATTTCGGGGGCGGGCTGATACTGAAGCTTTCTTT. Combining the CDR3 with reference TRBV5-5 and TRBJ1-1 gives the whole variable domain DAGVTQSPTHLIKTRGQQVTLRCSPISGHKSVSWYQQVLGQGPQFIFQYYEKEERGRGNFPDRFSARQFPNYSSELNVNALLLGDSALYLCASSRFRGRADTEAFFGQGTRLTVV.

This clonotype was detected a few times. The chain combines TRBV5-6 with TRBJ2-1; the D is unclear. Trimming left V 0 bases short and J 0 bases short, with 10 bases between. Germline loops: CDR1 SGHDT, CDR2 YYEEEE. CDR3 length equals 16 residues. This CDR3 is CASSLEVGFSYNEQFF. The CDR3 DNA sequence: TGTGCCAGCAGCTTGGAAGTGGGCTTCTCCTACAATGAGCAGTTCTTC.

This clonotype has more than one count but fewer than ten. The chain joins TRBV29-1 to TRBJ1-1, with TRBD1 identical over 7 bases. V lost 4 bases to trimming and J lost 5 bases; unmatched junction nucleotides: 10. This CDR3 has 14 residues. Germline CDR1 and CDR2: SQVTM and ANQGSEA. CDR3 in amino acids: CSVGEGALSTEAFF. CDR3 bases: TGCAGCGTTGGGGAGGGGGCGTTGAGTACTGAAGCTTTCTTT.

This chain uses TRBV12-3 or TRBV12-4 with TRBJ1-3; D gene unclear. The CDR3 covers 14 residues. The V end lost 6 bases, the J end lost 2 bases, and 11 bases lay between the germline ends. CDR3 loop: CASRSSSPGNTIYF. The CDR3 DNA reads TGTGCCAGCAGAAGCTCCTCCCCTGGAAACACCATATATTTT.

The rearrangement links TRBV5-6 to TRBJ2-7; TRBD1 might be the D (5 bases). Germline lookup yields CDR1 SGHDT and CDR2 YYEEEE. CDR3 length equals 15 residues. V lost 7 bases and J lost 0, with 17 bases in between. The CDR3 sequence: CASHRVGRNSYEQYF. The DNA for the CDR3 is TGTGCCAGCCACCGCGTGGGGCGAAACTCCTACGAGCAGTACTTC.

This clonotype was detected a few times. The chain is built from TRBV7-2 and TRBJ2-5; D gene ambiguous. This CDR3 is built from 14 residues. Germline lookup yields CDR1 SGHTA and CDR2 FQGNSA. V lost 3 bases and J 2 bases, leaving 10 bases between the germline ends. In DNA form, the CDR3 reads TGTGCCAGCAGCTTGGTCTCTCCGCAAGAGACCCAGTACTTC. This encodes CASSLVSPQETQYF.

Concerning this clonotype itself: At one end, the junction sequence differs from germline, possibly due to a read error. This chain connects TRBV18 to TRBJ1-2; no reliable D call. CDR3 length: 13 residues. In germline, CDR1 is KGHSH, CDR2 LQKENI. CDR3 protein: CASLPPGRSRYTF. The CDR3, as DNA: TGTGCCAGCTTACCACCCGGACGGAGCCGCTACACCTTC. The complete variable domain, with remaining parts taken from reference TRBV18 and TRBJ1-2, reads NAGVMQNPRHLVRRRGQEARLRCSPMKGHSHVYWYRQLPEEGLKFMVYLQKENIIDESGMPKERFSAEFPKEGPSILRIQQVVRGDSAAYFCASLPPGRSRYTFGSGTRLTVV.

This clonotype was seen only a few times. The rearrangement uses TRBV19 and TRBJ2-1; a weak D match, TRBD2 (5 bases). V was trimmed by 2 bases and J by 5 bases, leaving 13 bases between them. Germline V CDR1 and CDR2: LNHDA, SQIVND (reference sequence). This CDR3 has 15 amino acids. This CDR3 is CASSIIRTGNNEQFF. In DNA, the CDR3 is TGTGCCAGTAGTATAATCCGGACGGGGAACAATGAGCAGTTCTTC.

The V and J genes are TRBV10-3 and TRBJ1-1; D is undetermined. The length of the CDR3 is 13 residues. Trimming removed 4 bases from V and 3 bases from J, with 9 bases in between. CDR1 and CDR2 from the germline V gene are ENHRY and SYGVKD. The CDR3 here is CAISALSYTEAFF. CDR3 nucleotide sequence: TGTGCCATCAGTGCACTGAGCTACACTGAAGCTTTCTTT.

This clonotype was detected a few times. The chain has TRBV27 and TRBJ1-5; D ambiguous. The ends were cut back, 3 bases at V and 4 bases at J, with 7 bases in the middle. The V gene's germline CDR1 is MNHEY and CDR2 SMNVEV (reference sequence). The CDR3 runs to 13 residues. As DNA, the CDR3 is TGTGCCAGCAGTTTCCGCAAGAATCAGCCCCAGCATTTT. It is translated as CASSFRKNQPQHF.

This clonotype was seen more than once but under ten times. J is TRBJ2-1 and V is TRBV11-3, with TRBD2 matching 8 bases. The germline V gene has CDR1 SGHNT and CDR2 YENEEA. After removal of 2 bases from V and 3 bases from J, the junction contained 6 bases not matched to a gene. The CDR3 extends over 16 amino acids. DNA of the CDR3: TGTGCCAGCAGCTTAATAGCGGGGATGAACTACAATGAGCAGTTCTTC. This sequence encodes CASSLIAGMNYNEQFF.

CDR3 coding DNA: TGTGCCAGCAGATCCGGACAGAGAGGGTCCAATGAGCAGTTCTTC. Amino acid sequence: CASRSGQRGSNEQFF. The chain joins TRBV6-2 or TRBV6-3 to TRBJ2-1; D possibly corresponds to TRBD1 (6 bases). The germline gives CDR1 MNHEY, CDR2 SVGEGT. Trimming left V 6 bases short and J 6 bases short, with 18 bases between. The CDR3 extends over 15 amino acids.

This rearrangement joins TRBV20-1 to TRBJ2-7; 8 bases line up with TRBD2. Germline loops: CDR1 DFQATT, CDR2 SNEGSKA (reference sequence). V lost 8 bases and J lost 0; bases outside the gene matches: 6. The CDR3 has 13 amino acids. Here the CDR3 reads CSTAGEFSYEQYF. The DNA of the CDR3 is TGCAGTACAGCGGGGGAGTTCTCCTACGAGCAGTACTTC.

The rearrangement uses TRBV7-9 and TRBJ2-1; the match to TRBD2 covers 7 bases. After removal of 3 bases from V and 12 bases from J, the junction contained 5 bases not matched to a gene. CDR1 is SEHNR and CDR2 is FQNEAQ in the germline V gene (reference sequence). The CDR3 is made up of 12 amino acids. The CDR3 bases are TGTGCCAGCAGCTTTACAGGACTAGTGCAGTTCTTC. Translation: CASSFTGLVQFF.

This clonotype was detected a few times. The V call is TRBV6-5, the J call TRBJ1-4, with D possibly being TRBD1 (5 bases). The CDR3 loop spans 14 amino acids. CDR1 is MNHEY and CDR2 is SVGAGI in the germline V gene. Between the trimmed V and J ends, which lost 2 bases and 11 bases, there was a span of 15 bases. The CDR3 region is CASSYGQRWGKLFF. The CDR3 region has the DNA TGTGCCAGCAGTTACGGGCAGCGTTGGGGGAAACTGTTTTTT.

The chain employs TRBV20-1 and TRBJ2-2; 12 nucleotides agree with TRBD2. The CDR3 runs to 16 residues. CDR1 DFQATT and CDR2 SNEGSKA come from the germline V gene (reference sequence). Trimming took 5 bases from V and 5 from J; bases not matched to a gene: 9. The DNA for the CDR3 is TGCAGTGCTCGACTAGCGGGAGCCTATAGGACCGGGGAGCTGTTTTTT. Its protein is CSARLAGAYRTGELFF.

The chain couples TRBV7-9 to TRBJ1-1; D perhaps matches TRBD1 (5 bases). The CDR3 spans 14 residues. The germline V gene encodes CDR1 SEHNR and CDR2 FQNEAQ (reference sequence). Trimming removed 2 bases from V and 2 bases from J, with 9 bases in between. CDR3 sequence: CASSLPQDNTEAFF. For the CDR3, the DNA is TGTGCCAGCAGCTTACCACAGGATAACACTGAAGCTTTCTTT.

The V and J genes are TRBV7-9 and TRBJ1-4; D not certain. The germline V gene has CDR1 SEHNR and CDR2 FQNEAQ (reference sequence). CDR3 length: 13 residues. The ends were cut back, 5 bases at V and 8 bases at J, with 12 bases in the middle. The CDR3 loop is CASSLIMGEKLFF. The DNA of the CDR3 is TGTGCCAGCAGCCTAATAATGGGGGAAAAACTGTTTTTT.